This T cell receptor (beta chain) was captured by sequencing in a study of blood T cell repertoires in COVID-19. Study at large: Acute-phase and convalescent COVID-19 samples originated in the United States, Italy and Spain. Sources were T cells, B-cell-depleted T cells, or PBMCs; the material itself was cDNA or gDNA.

Germline V CDR1 and CDR2: KGHDR, SFDVKD. The V and J ends lost 4 bases and 7 bases, in that order; junction bases with no gene match: 9. The CDR3 totals 16 residues. As handled by the study authors: Scientists estimated how many nucleated cells there were by amplifying reference gene primers. The repertoire was sequenced with immunoSEQ multiplex PCR; TCRdb's copy has only in-frame clones and lacks some. The DNA gave D and trimming, while V, J and clone size come from that table. The profile covers approximately 90,000 clones, with approximately 80% appearing a single time and 30% to 35% taken by the ten largest.

The sequence derives from an elderly woman with active or convalescent COVID-19. Sample: peripheral blood. The chain combines TRBV24-1 with TRBJ2-3, with TRBD2 matching 11 bases. CDR3 sequence reads: CATSDPLAGGRHTQYF. CDR3 sequence (DNA): TGTGCCACCAGTGACCCTTTAGCGGGAGGGAGACATACGCAGTATTTT.